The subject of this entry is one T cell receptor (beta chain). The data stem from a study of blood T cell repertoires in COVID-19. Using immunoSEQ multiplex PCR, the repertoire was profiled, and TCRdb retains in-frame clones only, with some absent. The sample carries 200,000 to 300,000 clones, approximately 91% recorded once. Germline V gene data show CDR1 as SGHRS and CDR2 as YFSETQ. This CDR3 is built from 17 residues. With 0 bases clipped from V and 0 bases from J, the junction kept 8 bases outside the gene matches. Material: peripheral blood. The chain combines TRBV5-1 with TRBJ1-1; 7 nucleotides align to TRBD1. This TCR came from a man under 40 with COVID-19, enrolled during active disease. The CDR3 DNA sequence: TGCGCCAGCAGCTTGGTCAGGGGGAATTACATGAACACTGAAGCTTTCTTT. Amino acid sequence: CASSLVRGNYMNTEAFF.